A single sample gave rise to the 28 T cell receptor beta chains below, sequenced in a study of memory CD8 T cells in hepatitis C reinfection. The table came from immunoSEQ multiplex PCR; TCRdb's copy has only in-frame clones and leaves some out. The data hold 35,000 to 50,000 clones, with over 75% observed a single time. This sample's time point: peak reinfection, 3 to 8 weeks after reinfection detection. TCR sequencing was done directly ex vivo on sorted cells, without expansion in vitro. The sample was naive CD8+ T cells sorted from blood. These receptors came from a man younger than 35 with hepatitis C virus infection.

The rearrangement joins TRBV4-1 to TRBJ2-5, with D tentatively TRBD1 (6 bases). There are 13 residues in the CDR3. The germline V gene encodes CDR1 MGHRA and CDR2 YSYEKL. Trimming stripped 4 bases from V and 14 bases from J, with 20 bases between. The CDR3 DNA sequence: TGCGCCAGCAGCCCGACCCCGGGACAAGACCTTTACTTC. This encodes CASSPTPGQDLYF.

V and J are TRBV5-1 and TRBJ2-1; TRBD1 aligns across 9 bases. Unmatched junction bases numbered 7, after V lost 3 bases and J lost 3 bases. Germline loops: CDR1 SGHRS, CDR2 YFSETQ. The CDR3 is 16 residues long. CDR3: CASSYLPGQGYNEQFF. The DNA for the CDR3 is TGCGCCAGCAGCTACCTCCCGGGACAGGGCTACAATGAGCAGTTCTTC.

The chain has TRBV7-2 and TRBJ1-3; perhaps TRBD1 as D (5 bases). This CDR3 is 14 amino acids long. Germline V gives CDR1 SGHTA, CDR2 FQGNSA. V was shortened by 0 bases and J by 2 bases, with 5 bases between the two germline ends. CDR3 loop: CASSLARAGNTIYF. In DNA, the CDR3 is TGTGCCAGCAGCTTAGCCAGGGCTGGAAACACCATATATTTT.

V usage is TRBV5-1 and J usage is TRBJ2-7; D is possibly TRBD1 (5 bases). The CDR3 has 14 residues. Germline V gene lookup returns CDR1 SGHRS and CDR2 YFSETQ. Trimming stripped 3 bases from V and 7 bases from J, with 17 bases between. CDR3 sequence reads: CASSWGLRSIEQYF. CDR3 nucleotide sequence: TGCGCCAGCAGCTGGGGCCTCCGATCGATTGAGCAGTACTTC.

The V gene is TRBV27, the J gene TRBJ1-5; weak D call: TRBD1 (6 bases). Trimming left V 5 bases short and J 5 bases short, with 10 bases between. The CDR3 length is 13 residues. Per germline, CDR1 MNHEY and CDR2 SMNVEV (reference sequence). The CDR3 loop is CASSKGQYQPQHF. CDR3 nucleotide sequence: TGTGCCAGCAGTAAAGGACAGTATCAGCCCCAGCATTTT.

This chain uses TRBV28 with TRBJ1-5, with 8 bases that match TRBD1. Germline V lookup: CDR1 MDHEN, CDR2 SYDVKM. The J segment lost 3 bases and the V segment lost 4 bases, leaving 2 bases of the junction unmatched. CDR3 length: 14 residues. CDR3 loop: CASSWTGTNQPQHF. CDR3 bases: TGTGCCAGCAGTTGGACAGGGACCAATCAGCCCCAGCATTTT.

The rearrangement links TRBV9 to TRBJ2-7, with 7 bases fitting TRBD1. The CDR3 consists of 15 residues. V was clipped by 0 bases and J by 2 bases; unmatched bases: 5. Per germline, CDR1 SGDLS and CDR2 YYNGEE. The CDR3 nucleotides read TGTGCCAGCAGCGTAGAAGGACAGGCGACCTACGAGCAGTACTTC. It is translated as CASSVEGQATYEQYF.

V gene TRBV5-4 combines with J gene TRBJ2-1, with 11 bases that match TRBD2. With V trimmed by 4 bases and J by 1 base, 4 bases remained unmatched. CDR1 is SGHNT and CDR2 is YYREEE in the germline V gene (reference sequence). The CDR3 length is 16 residues. CDR3: CASSQGLAESYNEQFF. The CDR3 DNA follows: TGTGCCAGCAGCCAGGGACTAGCGGAATCCTACAATGAGCAGTTCTTC. Filled out from reference TRBV5-4 and TRBJ2-1, the complete variable domain reads ETGVTQSPTHLIKTRGQQVTLRCSSQSGHNTVSWYQQALGQGPQFIFQYYREEENGRGNFPPRFSGLQFPNYSSELNVNALELDDSALYLCASSQGLAESYNEQFFGPGTRLTVL.

V is TRBV7-9 and J is TRBJ1-2; the D is unclear. V was shortened by 1 base and J by 3 bases, with 9 bases between the two germline ends. CDR1 and CDR2 from the germline V gene are SEHNR and FQNEAQ (reference sequence). The CDR3 is 14 residues long. Here the CDR3 reads CASSLVDEDYGYTF. As DNA, the CDR3 is TGTGCCAGCAGCTTAGTAGATGAGGACTATGGCTACACCTTC.

The chain couples TRBV19 to TRBJ2-7; TRBD1 is a possible D gene (6 bases). Germline CDR1 is LNHDA and CDR2 is SQIVND (reference sequence). V lost 5 bases and J 5 bases, leaving 13 bases between the germline ends. The CDR3 contains 13 residues. The CDR3 loop reads CASSGQSSHEQYF. Written as DNA, the CDR3 is TGTGCCAGTAGTGGACAGAGTTCCCACGAGCAGTACTTC.

The chain combines TRBV7-9 with TRBJ2-3, with a weak D call TRBD2 (6 bases). The CDR3 loop spans 12 amino acids. CDR1 is SEHNR, CDR2 FQNEAQ, per germline (reference sequence). V shed 8 bases and J shed 5 bases, with 11 bases lying between them. The CDR3 nucleotides read TGTGCCAGCCCGGGGGTTTTAGATACGCAGTATTTT. Its protein is CASPGVLDTQYF. The variable domain in full, completed from reference TRBV7-9 and TRBJ2-3, reads DTGVSQNPRHKITKRGQNVTFRCDPISEHNRLYWYRQTLGQGPEFLTYFQNEAQLEKSRLLSDRFSAERPKGSFSTLEIQRTEQGDSAMYLCASPGVLDTQYFGPGTRLTVL.

This clone appeared a few times. V and J are TRBV2 and TRBJ2-5; 9 bases line up with TRBD2. Germline V gives CDR1 SNHLY, CDR2 FYNNEI. V trimming: 0 bases; J trimming: 13 bases; junction bases outside the gene matches: 12. CDR3 size: 15 residues. CDR3 protein: CASSEAGGSGGPRYF. For the CDR3, the DNA is TGTGCCAGCAGTGAAGCGGGTGGTAGCGGGGGACCTCGGTACTTC.

The rearrangement uses TRBV4-1 and TRBJ2-7; tentatively, D is TRBD1 (6 bases). Trimming cost V 1 base and J 6 bases, with 13 bases left between them. The CDR3 totals 14 residues. CDR1 is MGHRA and CDR2 is YSYEKL in the germline V gene. The CDR3 DNA reads as TGCGCCAGCAGCCAAGCGACAGGAATGGGCGAGCAGTACTTC. Translation gives CASSQATGMGEQYF.

The chain has TRBV10-3 and TRBJ2-3; 10 bases map to TRBD2. In germline, CDR1 is ENHRY, CDR2 SYGVKD. With V trimmed by 4 bases and J by 1 base, 2 bases remained unmatched. The CDR3 loop spans 15 amino acids. The CDR3 spells CAISAGTSGTDTQYF. The CDR3 region has the DNA TGTGCCATCAGTGCCGGGACTAGCGGCACAGATACGCAGTATTTT.

The chain links TRBV30 to TRBJ1-2, with D uncertain. Germline CDR1 is GTSNPN and CDR2 is SVGIG (reference sequence). The CDR3 sequence is 15 residues long. V lost 1 base to trimming and J lost 5 bases, with 17 bases between them. The CDR3 DNA is TGTGCCTGGAGTGCAGGAGGTGGCAGATTTTATGGCTACACCTTC. Translation gives CAWSAGGGRFYGYTF.

The rearrangement links TRBV9 to TRBJ2-7; a possible D gene is TRBD2 (6 bases). V was trimmed by 4 bases and J by 0 bases, leaving 14 bases between them. The CDR3 spans 15 residues. Germline lookup yields CDR1 SGDLS and CDR2 YYNGEE. The CDR3 nucleotides read TGTGCCAGCAGCCTTTACGCGGGGTCCTCCTACGAGCAGTACTTC. Residues: CASSLYAGSSYEQYF.

V usage is TRBV12-5 and J usage is TRBJ2-3; 7 nucleotides agree with TRBD1. The CDR3 length is 20 residues. Unmatched junction bases numbered 25, after V lost 6 bases and J lost 4 bases. Per germline, CDR1 LGHNT and CDR2 FRNRAP. The CDR3 DNA follows: TGTGCTAGTGGGCCCCCCGGGACAGAAGTAAGGGGGAGTGGGTCAGATACGCAGTATTTT. Its protein product is CASGPPGTEVRGSGSDTQYF.

This clone was seen a few times. The chain couples TRBV4-1 to TRBJ1-2; possibly TRBD1 for D (5 bases). CDR1 is MGHRA, CDR2 YSYEKL, per germline. The CDR3 consists of 17 residues. Trimming took 0 bases from V and 0 from J, leaving 14 bases between them. The CDR3 sequence: CASSQDFPAGPNYGYTF. In nucleotides, the CDR3 is TGCGCCAGCAGCCAAGATTTTCCCGCAGGGCCTAACTATGGCTACACCTTC.

This rearrangement joins TRBV27 to TRBJ2-1, with a tentative D call TRBD2 (5 bases). This CDR3 region has 15 residues. From germline, CDR1 is MNHEY and CDR2 SMNVEV (reference sequence). The V end lost 3 bases, the J end lost 0 bases, and 9 bases lay between the germline ends. The CDR3: CASSFLEGSYNEQFF. CDR3 sequence (DNA): TGTGCCAGCAGTTTTCTCGAGGGCTCCTACAATGAGCAGTTCTTC.

The chain links TRBV7-6 to TRBJ2-3, with D perhaps TRBD1 (7 bases). V gave up 5 bases and J gave up 5 bases, with 17 bases separating them. Germline V gives CDR1 SGHVS, CDR2 FNYEAQ. The length of the CDR3 is 15 residues. The CDR3 sequence: CASSQGDFQEDTQYF. CDR3 nucleotide sequence: TGTGCCAGCAGCCAGGGGGACTTCCAGGAAGATACGCAGTATTTT.

The rearrangement joins TRBV6-5 to TRBJ2-7; 9 bases match TRBD2. Germline trimming cut 4 bases from V and 4 bases from J; bases unmatched to any gene: 11. The CDR3 sequence is 16 residues long. Germline CDR1 reads MNHEY; CDR2 reads SVGAGI. This CDR3 reads CASSWAVREGWYEQYF. The CDR3 nucleotides are TGTGCCAGCAGTTGGGCTGTGCGGGAGGGCTGGTACGAGCAGTACTTC.

The chain is built from TRBV6-5 and TRBJ1-2, with D possibly being TRBD1 (5 bases). This CDR3 region has 14 residues. Trimming took 1 base from V and 2 from J, leaving 8 bases between them. The V gene's germline CDR1 is MNHEY and CDR2 SVGAGI. Written as DNA, the CDR3 is TGTGCCAGCAGTTACTGGGCAGGGAACTATGGCTACACCTTC. It yields the protein CASSYWAGNYGYTF.

The chain carries TRBV7-9 and TRBJ2-5; TRBD2 aligns across 7 bases. The CDR3 is 17 amino acids. The trim removed 4 bases at V and 5 bases at J, leaving 16 bases unmatched. CDR1 is SEHNR, CDR2 FQNEAQ, per germline (reference sequence). The CDR3 reads CASSSTVAGDAGETQYF. The CDR3 DNA is TGTGCCAGCAGCTCGACCGTGGCGGGGGACGCGGGGGAGACCCAGTACTTC. Full variable domain (outside the CDR3, taken from reference TRBV7-9 and TRBJ2-5): DTGVSQNPRHKITKRGQNVTFRCDPISEHNRLYWYRQTLGQGPEFLTYFQNEAQLEKSRLLSDRFSAERPKGSFSTLEIQRTEQGDSAMYLCASSSTVAGDAGETQYFGPGTRLLVL.

This chain uses TRBV2 with TRBJ1-1; 7 bases fit TRBD1. The CDR3 is 11 residues long. With 5 bases clipped from V and 10 bases from J, the junction kept 4 bases outside the gene matches. Germline V gene data show CDR1 as SNHLY and CDR2 as FYNNEI. The CDR3 DNA follows: TGTGCCAGCAGTACAGGGGTTGGAGCTTTCTTT. It codes for CASSTGVGAFF.

The chain carries TRBV9 and TRBJ2-5; maybe TRBD1 (7 bases). In germline, CDR1 is SGDLS, CDR2 YYNGEE. Trimming cost V 1 base and J 1 base, with 14 bases left between them. The length of the CDR3 is 16 residues. The CDR3 region is CASSVIGGGSQETQYF. CDR3 sequence (DNA): TGTGCCAGCAGCGTAATAGGAGGGGGCTCCCAAGAGACCCAGTACTTC.

V gene TRBV28 combines with J gene TRBJ2-7; the D is unclear. V lost 2 bases to trimming and J lost 6 bases, with 14 bases between them. The germline CDR1 and CDR2 sequences are MDHEN and SYDVKM. The CDR3 contains 14 residues. CDR3 nucleotides: TGTGCCAGCAGTTTAACGGGTCGGATCTCCGAGCAGTACTTC. This codes for CASSLTGRISEQYF. Based on the CDR3 plus reference TRBV28 and TRBJ2-7, the full variable domain is DVKVTQSSRYLVKRTGEKVFLECVQDMDHENMFWYRQDPGLGLRLIYFSYDVKMKEKGDIPEGYSVSREKKERFSLILESASTNQTSMYLCASSLTGRISEQYFGPGTRLTVT.

CDR3 sequence reads: CASSVSGWETQYF. In nucleotides, the CDR3 is TGTGCCAGCAGCGTCTCAGGGTGGGAGACCCAGTACTTC. This chain connects TRBV6-6 to TRBJ2-5, with a tentative D call TRBD1 (5 bases). The V gene's germline CDR1 is MNHNY and CDR2 SVGAGI (reference sequence). Trimming shortened V by 6 bases and J by 5 bases, and 13 bases separated the two germline ends. This CDR3 is 13 amino acids long.

The chain combines TRBV9 with TRBJ1-1; TRBD1 matches at 8 bases. V lost 3 bases to trimming and J lost 6 bases; unmatched junction nucleotides: 13. This CDR3 is 16 amino acids long. CDR1 is SGDLS, CDR2 YYNGEE, per germline. The CDR3 nucleotides read TGTGCCAGCAGCGGGGGCCCGGGACAGGATATCGCTGAAGCTTTCTTT. Its translation is CASSGGPGQDIAEAFF.